Listed below are T cell receptor beta chains from one sample, sequenced in a study of PD-1 blockade in classical Hodgkin lymphoma. Data came from immunoSEQ multiplex PCR; TCRdb stores just in-frame clones and leaves some out. Here the sample spans around 16,000 clones, over 80% being singletons. The source material was CD4+ T cells from blood. The receptors shown here come from a human donor with classical Hodgkin lymphoma. CDR3s include the opening cysteine and the closing phenylalanine or tryptophan. The order of the fields is J gene, D gene, V gene, clone size, CDR3 DNA, CDR3 protein. A D gene is named only where the DNA matches it firmly. Clone size is shown for a subset of rows, as once, few, many or a class of expanded clone.

j_gene: TRBJ2-5
d_gene: NA
v_gene: TRBV18
abundance: NA
CDR3nt: TGTGCCAGCTCACCCAGTGTGATACAAGAGACCCAGTACTTC
CDR3aa: CASSPSVIQETQYF

j_gene: TRBJ2-3
d_gene: NA
v_gene: TRBV30
abundance: NA
CDR3nt: TGTGCCTGGAGTATGGCAGCCGGGGATACGCAGTATTTT
CDR3aa: CAWSMAAGDTQYF

j_gene: TRBJ2-3
d_gene: TRBD1
v_gene: TRBV19
abundance: NA
CDR3nt: TGTGCCAGTCGGGACAGGGCAAGGACGCAGTATTTT
CDR3aa: CASRDRARTQYF

j_gene: TRBJ2-3
d_gene: NA
v_gene: TRBV2
abundance: NA
CDR3nt: TGTGCCAGCAGTGATCTTATGGAAGGCACGCAGTATTTT
CDR3aa: CASSDLMEGTQYF

j_gene: TRBJ1-2
d_gene: NA
v_gene: TRBV18
abundance: once
CDR3nt: TGTGCCAGCTCACCCACTAGGGAGTTCTATGGCTACACCTTC
CDR3aa: CASSPTREFYGYTF

j_gene: TRBJ1-1
d_gene: NA
v_gene: TRBV6-4
abundance: once
CDR3nt: TGTGCCAGCAGTGCGGAGATGAACACTGAAGCTTTCTTT
CDR3aa: CASSAEMNTEAFF

j_gene: TRBJ2-1
d_gene: NA
v_gene: TRBV5-5
abundance: NA
CDR3nt: TGTGCCAGCACTGCTCTAGATACCCTTGTCAATGAGCAGTTCTTC
CDR3aa: CASTALDTLVNEQFF

j_gene: TRBJ2-5
d_gene: NA
v_gene: TRBV6-5
abundance: NA
CDR3nt: TGTGCCAGCAGGTGGGACGAGGTACAAGAGACCCAGTACTTC
CDR3aa: CASRWDEVQETQYF

j_gene: TRBJ1-4
d_gene: TRBD1
v_gene: TRBV10-3
abundance: NA
CDR3nt: TGTGCCATCAGTCGACAGGGGGAGGATGAAAAACTGTTTTTT
CDR3aa: CAISRQGEDEKLFF

j_gene: TRBJ2-7
d_gene: TRBD2
v_gene: TRBV5-8
abundance: NA
CDR3nt: TGTGCCAGCAGCTTGAGCCTAGCGGGACACGAGCAGTACTTC
CDR3aa: CASSLSLAGHEQYF